Listed here are 28 T cell receptor beta chains from one sample, sequenced in a study of CD8+CD57+ T cells in acquired aplastic anemia. Genomic DNA acted as the template from which TCR beta VDJ combination and CDR3 sequence profiling were carried out. From the reads, TCRdb called clonotypes with MiXCR, one entry per CDR3 protein. The sample gives approximately 130,000 distinct CDR3 sequences, 45% to 60% of which show up once; 25% to 30% is in the top ten. Patients chosen for sequencing had CD8+CD57+ cells that had expanded, as shown by flow cytometry. Sequencing input: sorted CD4+, CD8+, or CD8+CD57+ T cells (not recorded which) from PBMCs. The receptors here all came from a human donor with aplastic anemia.

The V call is TRBV5-1, the J call TRBJ2-2, with TRBD2 identical over 8 bases. Trimming at V came to 4 bases and at J to 7 bases, leaving 3 bases not matched to a gene. This CDR3 has 13 amino acids. The germline CDR1 and CDR2 sequences are SGHRS and YFSETQ. The CDR3 loop reads CASSPGGGGELFF. Written as DNA, the CDR3 is TGCGCCAGCAGCCCCGGGGGGGGCGGGGAGCTGTTTTTT.

The chain uses TRBV12-3 or TRBV12-4 and TRBJ1-1, with a tentative D call TRBD1 (6 bases). V lost 3 bases to trimming and J lost 0 bases, with 11 bases between them. This CDR3 spans 15 amino acids. CDR3 nucleotides: TGTGCCAGCAGTTTCGGGGGCACCTTGAACACTGAAGCTTTCTTT. Protein product: CASSFGGTLNTEAFF.

The rearrangement uses TRBV24-1 and TRBJ2-7; 12 bases fit TRBD1. J lost 7 bases, V lost 5 bases, and 11 bases had no gene match. The germline CDR1 and CDR2 sequences are KGHDR and SFDVKD. CDR3 length: 16 amino acids. The CDR3 DNA sequence: TGTGCCACCAGTGGAATCGGGGGACAGGGGGCGCGGGAGCAGTACTTC. Translation gives CATSGIGGQGAREQYF.

The chain joins TRBV14 to TRBJ2-2; D gene uncertain. V dropped 3 bases and J dropped 4 bases, with 6 bases sitting between them. This CDR3 region has 13 residues. Germline V lookup: CDR1 SGHDN, CDR2 FVKESK. The CDR3 bases are TGTGCCAGCAGCCACCTAGTCACCGGGGAGCTGTTTTTT. Protein product: CASSHLVTGELFF.

To note about this clonotype: Sequence at one end of the junction differs from germline and may be a read error. The chain joins TRBV11-1 to TRBJ2-1; 7 bases line up with TRBD1. CDR1 and CDR2 (germline): SGHAT, FQDESV (reference sequence). The CDR3 is made up of 16 amino acids. The CDR3 is CASSLATGPNPNEQLF. CDR3 bases: TGTGCCAGCAGCTTAGCGACAGGGCCAAATCCAAATGAGCAGCTCTTC.

Concerning this clonotype itself: This could be a read error, since a much larger clone is one nucleotide away. V and J are TRBV9 and TRBJ1-1; TRBD1 might be the D (6 bases). This CDR3 contains 15 residues. Germline V gene lookup returns CDR1 SGDLS and CDR2 YYNGEE. CDR3 in DNA: TGTTCCAGCAGCGTACAATCCGGGGGCGACACTGAAGCTTTCTTT. This translates into CSSSVQSGGDTEAFF.

This clonotype occurred many times. The chain employs TRBV4-1 and TRBJ2-7, with 7 bases fitting TRBD2. This CDR3 has 13 residues. The V gene's germline CDR1 is MGHRA and CDR2 YSYEKL. V trimming: 10 bases; J trimming: 0 bases; junction bases outside the gene matches: 6. The CDR3 DNA is TGCGCCACCCGGGGCGGGAGCTCCTACGAGCAGTACTTC. It specifies CATRGGSSYEQYF.

The chain combines TRBV24-1 with TRBJ2-3; no firm D call. The ends were cut back, 9 bases at V and 0 bases at J, with 9 bases in the middle. Germline loops: CDR1 KGHDR, CDR2 SFDVKD. This CDR3 has 13 amino acids. CDR3 sequence reads: CATSPGSTDTQYF. As DNA, the CDR3 is TGTGCCACCTCTCCCGGTAGCACAGATACGCAGTATTTT.

This rearrangement joins TRBV2 to TRBJ2-7; the D gene is possibly TRBD2 (6 bases). Germline CDR1 reads SNHLY; CDR2 reads FYNNEI. The CDR3 contains 15 residues. The ends were cut back, 8 bases at V and 0 bases at J, with 17 bases in the middle. CDR3 residues: CASRPGLTSSYEQYF. Written as DNA, the CDR3 is TGTGCCAGCCGCCCGGGACTCACGAGCTCCTACGAGCAGTACTTC.

This clonotype was recorded at least ten times. For the CDR3, the DNA is TGCAGTGCTAGAGATTGGTGGAACAGCTATGGCTACACCTTC. Translation gives CSARDWWNSYGYTF. The J gene is TRBJ1-2, the V gene TRBV20-1; no definite D call. Looked up from germline, CDR1 is DFQATT and CDR2 is SNEGSKA (reference sequence). The CDR3 totals 14 residues. V shed 0 bases and J shed 4 bases, with 12 bases lying between them.

The DNA of the CDR3 is TGTGCCAGCAGCCCTCACGGAGTGGCTAGCGGGAGAATCGGGGGCCTGTTTTTT. This translates into CASSPHGVASGRIGGLFF. The chain is built from TRBV11-2 and TRBJ2-2, with TRBD2 matching over 10 bases. Trimming took 5 bases from V and 14 from J; bases not matched to a gene: 23. Germline V gene sequence: CDR1 SGHAT, CDR2 FQNNGV. The CDR3 has 18 residues.

The chain employs TRBV7-2 and TRBJ1-2; no clear D. V was cut by 2 bases and J by 3 bases, with 4 bases left in between. CDR1 is SGHTA, CDR2 FQGNSA, per germline. This CDR3 contains 12 residues. This CDR3 reads CASSLMDYGYTF. CDR3 coding DNA: TGTGCCAGCAGCTTAATGGACTATGGCTACACCTTC.

This chain links TRBV2 with TRBJ2-7, with no clear D. Germline V gene sequence: CDR1 SNHLY, CDR2 FYNNEI. The V and J ends lost 5 bases and 6 bases respectively, with 14 bases between them. This CDR3 contains 13 residues. Here the CDR3 DNA reads TGTGCCAGCAGTTTAATAGGGCAGGCCGAGCAGTACTTC. This codes for CASSLIGQAEQYF.

V gene TRBV12-3 or TRBV12-4 combines with J gene TRBJ2-5; 10 bases agree with TRBD1. With 10 bases clipped from V and 5 bases from J, the junction kept 4 bases outside the gene matches. The CDR3 sequence is 12 residues long. Here the CDR3 DNA reads TGTGCCACGACAGGGGGCGACGAGACCCAGTACTTC. It encodes CATTGGDETQYF.

The chain employs TRBV29-1 and TRBJ2-7; 9 bases are shared with TRBD1. The V segment lost 0 bases and the J segment 5 bases; nucleotides outside the gene matches: 8. From germline, CDR1 is SQVTM and CDR2 ANQGSEA. The CDR3 sequence is 15 residues long. The CDR3 region has the DNA TGCAGCGTTGAAGATTCGGGGGACAGGGTTCACGAGCAGTACTTC. This gives the protein CSVEDSGDRVHEQYF.

This clonotype was counted at least ten times. The rearrangement uses TRBV20-1 and TRBJ1-5; 9 nucleotides line up with TRBD1. V gave up 6 bases and J gave up 2 bases; unmatched junction bases: 11. The CDR3 is made up of 16 amino acids. Per germline, CDR1 DFQATT and CDR2 SNEGSKA (reference sequence). The DNA of the CDR3 is TGCAGTGCCCGCCGGGACAGGGTCGAGGGCAATCAGCCCCAGCATTTT. This encodes CSARRDRVEGNQPQHF.

This clonotype was seen many times. The chain employs TRBV15 and TRBJ1-2, with D perhaps matching TRBD1 (5 bases). The V and J ends lost 5 bases and 0 bases respectively, with 13 bases between them. The CDR3 has 15 amino acids. Per the germline V gene, CDR1 is LNHNV and CDR2 is YYDKDF (reference sequence). The CDR3 region has the DNA TGTGCCACCAGCTCCCGGGACGACGCTAACTATGGCTACACCTTC. Translating gives CATSSRDDANYGYTF.

The chain links TRBV24-1 to TRBJ1-1; no definite D call. The CDR3 has 16 residues. In germline, CDR1 is KGHDR, CDR2 SFDVKD. V lost 1 base and J lost 4, with 15 bases in between. The CDR3 here is CATSDFVDGDTTEAFF. CDR3 DNA: TGTGCCACCAGTGATTTTGTGGACGGAGACACCACTGAAGCTTTCTTT.

The chain combines TRBV24-1 with TRBJ2-1; the D gene is possibly TRBD1 (6 bases). Per the germline V gene, CDR1 is KGHDR and CDR2 is SFDVKD. This CDR3 has 13 amino acids. V lost 2 bases and J 7 bases, leaving 8 bases between the germline ends. The CDR3 DNA reads TGTGCCACCAGTGATTCGGGACAAAATGAGCAGTTCTTC. Translation gives CATSDSGQNEQFF.

The chain couples TRBV10-3 to TRBJ1-2, with D hard to call. CDR3 size: 14 residues. The germline CDR1 and CDR2 sequences are ENHRY and SYGVKD. Trimming removed 0 bases at V and 4 bases at J, with 9 bases between. CDR3 residues: CAISESMTLYGYTF. The CDR3, as DNA: TGTGCCATCAGTGAGTCAATGACACTCTATGGCTACACCTTC.

The chain uses TRBV10-1 and TRBJ1-1; 9 nucleotides align to TRBD1. The trim removed 5 bases at V and 3 bases at J, leaving 7 bases unmatched. The germline V gene has CDR1 WNHNN and CDR2 SYGVQD (reference sequence). This CDR3 contains 15 residues. CDR3 DNA: TGCGCCAGCAGTCCCGGGACAGGGTCGGACACTGAAGCTTTCTTT. It is translated as CASSPGTGSDTEAFF.

This clonotype came up a few times. This chain joins TRBV27 and TRBJ2-5, with a tentative D call TRBD2 (5 bases). The CDR3 runs to 14 residues. Trimming took 2 bases from V and 5 from J, leaving 12 bases between them. Germline CDR1 is MNHEY and CDR2 is SMNVEV (reference sequence). As DNA, the CDR3 is TGTGCCAGCAGTTTAGGTTCACGAGGGGAGACCCAGTACTTC. This codes for CASSLGSRGETQYF.

The chain employs TRBV29-1 and TRBJ1-2; 9 bases map to TRBD1. The CDR3 sequence is 13 residues long. V was pared by 4 bases and J by 0 bases, with 0 bases of the junction left unmatched. Germline V gives CDR1 SQVTM, CDR2 ANQGSEA. In DNA, the CDR3 is TGCAGCGTTGGACAGGGGGCTAACTATGGCTACACCTTC. This translates into CSVGQGANYGYTF.

V gene TRBV29-1 combines with J gene TRBJ2-3; the D is unclear. Per the germline V gene, CDR1 is SQVTM and CDR2 is ANQGSEA. This CDR3 has 12 amino acids. Trimming took off 4 bases at V and 2 bases at J, with 7 bases between the two ends. CDR3 amino acids: CSVVLLTDTQYF. As DNA, the CDR3 is TGCAGCGTTGTGCTTCTCACAGATACGCAGTATTTT.

This clonotype has just a few counts. V and J are TRBV6-2 or TRBV6-3 and TRBJ1-5, with D unclear. This CDR3 region has 15 residues. The V end lost 7 bases, the J end lost 5 bases, and 18 bases lay between the germline ends. Germline lookup yields CDR1 MNHEY and CDR2 SVGEGT. The CDR3 reads CASTYDSLTYQPQHF. CDR3 bases: TGTGCCAGCACCTATGATTCCTTGACCTATCAGCCCCAGCATTTT.

This clonotype has just a few counts. V usage is TRBV5-1 and J usage is TRBJ2-7; 9 bases line up with TRBD2. The germline V gene encodes CDR1 SGHRS and CDR2 YFSETQ. This CDR3 has 16 residues. V gave up 5 bases and J gave up 5 bases; unmatched junction bases: 14. The DNA for the CDR3 is TGCGCCAGCAGTAGCGGGAGAATGGGCTCGGGCCACGAGCAGTACTTC. This translates into CASSSGRMGSGHEQYF.

The chain recombines TRBV15 with TRBJ2-1; D tentatively reads TRBD1 or TRBD2 (5 bases each). This CDR3 spans 19 amino acids. CDR1 and CDR2 from the germline V gene are LNHNV and YYDKDF (reference sequence). V shed 2 bases and J shed 8 bases, with 28 bases lying between them. CDR3 bases: TGTGCCACCAGCAGACCCAGGGAGAGGCTAGGCGACCTTTTTCATGAGCAGTTCTTC. Its protein is CATSRPRERLGDLFHEQFF.

The rearrangement uses TRBV11-2 and TRBJ2-1, with D perhaps TRBD1 (8 bases). CDR3 length: 17 residues. Germline V gene sequence: CDR1 SGHAT, CDR2 FQNNGV. Trimming stripped 5 bases from V and 0 bases from J, with 17 bases between. CDR3 in amino acids: CASSPGQGGYSYNEQFF. The CDR3 DNA sequence: TGTGCCAGCAGCCCCGGACAGGGAGGGTACTCCTACAATGAGCAGTTCTTC.